Each of the 2 T cell receptor beta chains below was sequenced from the same sample in a study of blood T cell repertoires in COVID-19 (dated by TCRdb to 2018 to 2021). The library was generated by the immunoSEQ multiplex PCR assay. TCRdb limited this immuneACCESS table to in-frame rearrangements with V and J called. A share of clones is missing; checked studies link under half to unresolved V genes, and the rest is unexplained. For this sample the table gives 150,000 to 200,000 clones, of which about 88% were detected only once. Roughly a sixth of the sample lies in the top ten. The specimen sequenced was peripheral blood. The source of these receptors is a man aged 55 to 70 with active or convalescent COVID-19.

About this clone: The sample carries other DNA sequences with the same CDR3. The CDR3 loop reads CASSPSGTEAFF. In DNA form, the CDR3 reads TGTGCCAGCTCACCATCCGGTACTGAAGCTTTCTTT. The J gene is TRBJ1-1, the V gene TRBV18; D is ambiguous. Per germline, CDR1 KGHSH and CDR2 LQKENI. This CDR3 is built from 12 residues. Trimming took 2 bases from V and 5 from J, leaving 6 bases between them. The complete variable domain, with remaining parts taken from reference TRBV18 and TRBJ1-1, reads NAGVMQNPRHLVRRRGQEARLRCSPMKGHSHVYWYRQLPEEGLKFMVYLQKENIIDESGMPKERFSAEFPKEGPSILRIQQVVRGDSAAYFCASSPSGTEAFFGQGTRLTVV.

The V and J genes are TRBV19 and TRBJ1-3; D ambiguous. The CDR3 length is 16 residues. Trimming took off 3 bases at V and 0 bases at J, with 12 bases between the two ends. Per the germline V gene, CDR1 is LNHDA and CDR2 is SQIVND (reference sequence). The CDR3: CASSMGGPRSGNTIYF. The CDR3 DNA reads as TGTGCCAGTAGTATGGGAGGTCCACGCTCTGGAAACACCATATATTTT. The full variable domain, its missing parts supplied by reference TRBV19 and TRBJ1-3, is DGGITQSPKYLFRKEGQNVTLSCEQNLNHDAMYWYRQDPGQGLRLIYYSQIVNDFQKGDIAEGYSVSREKKESFPLTVTSAQKNPTAFYLCASSMGGPRSGNTIYFGEGSWLTVV.